This T cell receptor beta chain was retrieved from a study of blood T cell repertoires in COVID-19. As for the study in general: Samples representing acute and convalescent COVID-19 were sourced from the United States, Italy and Spain.

This clone has only one observation. The CDR3 is 15 residues long. Germline V gene lookup returns CDR1 SGHTA and CDR2 FQGNSA. Trimming left V 1 base short and J 5 bases short, with 11 bases between. The data were produced by immunoSEQ multiplex PCR, yet TCRdb's version contains in-frame clones alone and is incomplete. The sample yields roughly 52,000 clones, 88% seen once. This clonotype originated in a man in his 60s with active COVID-19. Sequenced sample: peripheral blood. The chain links TRBV7-2 to TRBJ2-2; D unresolved. CDR3: CASSLVFGSTGELFF. The CDR3 DNA reads TGTGCCAGCAGCTTAGTTTTCGGGTCTACCGGGGAGCTGTTTTTT.